This TCR beta chain was profiled in a study of cytomegalovirus exposure and HLA in healthy donors. At the level of the study: In a previous analysis, around 120 million unique TCR beta sequences were found from roughly 180 million T cells.

Use of 60 Vbeta and 13 Jbeta primers characterized the PCR. Only in-frame clones appear in the TCRdb table, and some are missing; sequencing was by immunoSEQ multiplex PCR. Among 95,000 to 150,000 clones, nearly 65% were seen once, and the ten largest hold more than 8.5%. V was cut by 2 bases and J by 7 bases, with 6 bases left in between. Germline assignment: CDR1 MNHNS and CDR2 SASEGT. This CDR3 contains 12 residues. The rearrangement joins TRBV6-1 to TRBJ1-5; D uncertain. The sequence derives from a man aged 35-49 years in good health and CMV-seropositive. The sample comprised PBMCs. CDR3 amino acids: CASSERSQPQHF. CDR3 DNA: TGTGCCAGCAGTGAACGGTCCCAGCCCCAGCATTTT.